This T cell receptor beta chain was retrieved from a study of cytomegalovirus exposure and HLA in healthy donors. Study-level results: Cytomegalovirus-associated status was assigned to 150 or so TCR beta chains.

The method was immunoSEQ multiplex PCR; TCRdb's version includes in-frame clones alone and lacks a portion of them. The sample lists over 85,000 clones; 84% were seen once. The CDR3 is 15 amino acids. The germline V and J ends were trimmed by 1 base and 2 bases, with 11 bases remaining between them. Germline V gene sequence: CDR1 SEHNR, CDR2 FQNEAQ (reference sequence). In regard to this clone: The antigen remains undetermined.

The sequence was obtained from a woman aged 18-29 years in good health and CMV-seropositive. The sample consisted of PBMCs. This chain links TRBV7-9 with TRBJ2-5; TRBD2 might be the D (5 bases). CDR3 in DNA: TGTGCCAGCAGCTTAGGGGCGGGCGGACAAGAGACCCAGTACTTC. Its translation is CASSLGAGGQETQYF.